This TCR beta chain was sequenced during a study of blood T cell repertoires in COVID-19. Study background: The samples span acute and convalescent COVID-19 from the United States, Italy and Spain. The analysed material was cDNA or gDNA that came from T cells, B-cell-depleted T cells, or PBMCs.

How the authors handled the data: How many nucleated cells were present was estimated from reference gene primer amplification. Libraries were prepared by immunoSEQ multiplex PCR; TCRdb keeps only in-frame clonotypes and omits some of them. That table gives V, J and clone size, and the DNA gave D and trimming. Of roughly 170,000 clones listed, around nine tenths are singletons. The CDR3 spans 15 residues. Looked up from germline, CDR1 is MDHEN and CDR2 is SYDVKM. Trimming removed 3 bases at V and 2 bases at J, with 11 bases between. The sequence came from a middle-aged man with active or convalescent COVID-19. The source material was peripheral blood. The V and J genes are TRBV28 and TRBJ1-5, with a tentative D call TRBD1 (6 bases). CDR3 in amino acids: CASSFGGAGNQPQHF. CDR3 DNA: TGTGCCAGCAGTTTTGGGGGGGCGGGCAATCAGCCCCAGCATTTT.